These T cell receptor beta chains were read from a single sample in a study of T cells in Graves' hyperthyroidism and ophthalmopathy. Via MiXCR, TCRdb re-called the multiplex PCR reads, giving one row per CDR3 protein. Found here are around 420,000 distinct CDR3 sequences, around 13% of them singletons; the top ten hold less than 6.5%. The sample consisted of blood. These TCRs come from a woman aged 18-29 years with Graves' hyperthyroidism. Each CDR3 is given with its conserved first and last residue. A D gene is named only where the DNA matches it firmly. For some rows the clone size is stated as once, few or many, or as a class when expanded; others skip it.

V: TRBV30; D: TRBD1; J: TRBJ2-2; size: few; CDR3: CAWTGGPTGELFF; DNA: TGTGCCTGGACAGGGGGCCCCACCGGGGAGCTGTTTTTT
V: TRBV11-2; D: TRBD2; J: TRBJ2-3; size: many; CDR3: CASKLAGTDTQYF; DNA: TGTGCCAGCAAGCTAGCGGGCACAGATACGCAGTATTTT
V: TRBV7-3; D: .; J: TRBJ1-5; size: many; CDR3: CASSSLVNQPQHF; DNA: TGTGCCAGCAGCTCCCTGGTGAATCAGCCCCAGCATTTT
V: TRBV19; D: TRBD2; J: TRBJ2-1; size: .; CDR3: CASSILAGNEQFF; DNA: TGTGCCAGTAGTATACTAGCGGGAAATGAGCAGTTCTTC
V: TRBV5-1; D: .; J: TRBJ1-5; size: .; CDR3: CASSSGVNQPQHF; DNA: TGCGCCAGCAGCTCCGGGGTCAATCAGCCCCAGCATTTT
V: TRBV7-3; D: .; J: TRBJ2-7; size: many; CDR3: CASSLKPAYYYEQYF; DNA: TGTGCCAGCAGCTTAAAACCCGCGTATTACTACGAGCAGTACTTC
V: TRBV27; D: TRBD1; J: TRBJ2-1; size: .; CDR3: CASSLDRGINEQFF; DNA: TGTGCCAGCAGTTTGGACAGGGGGATCAATGAGCAGTTCTTC
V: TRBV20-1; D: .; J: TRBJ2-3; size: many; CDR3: CSATPPGGYTDTQYF; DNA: TGCAGTGCTACGCCCCCTGGGGGGTATACAGATACGCAGTATTTT
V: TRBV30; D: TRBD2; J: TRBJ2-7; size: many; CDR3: CAWSVASAGALNEQYF; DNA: TGTGCCTGGAGTGTAGCAAGTGCGGGAGCCTTGAACGAGCAGTACTTC
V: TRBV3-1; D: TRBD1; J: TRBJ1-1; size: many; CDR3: CASSPGQGAIQEWVNTEAFF; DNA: TGTGCCAGCAGCCCGGGACAGGGGGCGATTCAGGAGTGGGTGAACACTGAAGCTTTCTTT
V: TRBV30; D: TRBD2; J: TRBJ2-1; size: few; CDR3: CAWSALAVRNEQFF; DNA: TGTGCCTGGAGTGCCCTAGCGGTCCGGAATGAGCAGTTCTTC
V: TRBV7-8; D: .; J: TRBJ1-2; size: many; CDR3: CASSSSGAYGYTF; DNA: TGTGCCAGCAGCTCTTCGGGGGCCTATGGCTACACCTTC
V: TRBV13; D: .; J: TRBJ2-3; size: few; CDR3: CASSLGRLSKRHTDTQYF; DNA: TGTGCCAGCAGCTTAGGCCGACTATCTAAACGTCACACAGATACGCAGTATTTT
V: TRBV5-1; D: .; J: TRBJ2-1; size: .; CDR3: CASSLGTTINEQFF; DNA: TGCGCCAGCAGCTTGGGGACTACTATAAATGAGCAGTTCTTC
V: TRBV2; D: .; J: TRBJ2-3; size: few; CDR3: CASSKHRSTDTQYF; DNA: TGTGCCAGCAGTAAACACCGGAGCACCGATACGCAGTATTTT
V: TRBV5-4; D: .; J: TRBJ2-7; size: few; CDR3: CASSLDQENYEQYF; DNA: TGTGCCAGCAGCTTGGACCAGGAGAACTACGAGCAGTACTTC
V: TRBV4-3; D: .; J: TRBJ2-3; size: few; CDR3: CASSPRVQDTQYF; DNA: TGCGCCAGCAGCCCCAGGGTGCAGGATACGCAGTATTTT
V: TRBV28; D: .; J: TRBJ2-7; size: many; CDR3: CASSLLLAEQYF; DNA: TGTGCCAGCAGTTTATTACTAGCAGAGCAGTACTTC
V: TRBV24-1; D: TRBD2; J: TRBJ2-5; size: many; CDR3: CATSDPALAEETQYF; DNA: TGTGCCACCAGTGATCCGGCCCTAGCGGAAGAGACCCAGTACTTC
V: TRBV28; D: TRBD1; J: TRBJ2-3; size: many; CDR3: CASSPGTGFTDTQYF; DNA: TGTGCCAGCAGTCCCGGGACAGGGTTCACAGATACGCAGTATTTT
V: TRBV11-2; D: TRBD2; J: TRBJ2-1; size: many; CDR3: CASSLLAGGSYNEQFF; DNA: TGTGCCAGCAGTTTACTAGCGGGAGGCTCCTACAATGAGCAGTTCTTC
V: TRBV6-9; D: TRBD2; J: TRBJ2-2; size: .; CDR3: CASSYIRGGSGVTGELFF; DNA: TGTGCCAGCAGTTACATTCGCGGGGGTAGCGGGGTCACCGGGGAGCTGTTTTTT
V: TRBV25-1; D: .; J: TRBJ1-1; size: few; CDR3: CASSEFVGTPNTEAFF; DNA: TGTGCCAGCAGTGAATTTGTGGGGACACCCAACACTGAAGCTTTCTTT
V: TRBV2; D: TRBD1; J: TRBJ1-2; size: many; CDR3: CASRETGGAGSNYGYTF; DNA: TGTGCCAGCAGAGAGACAGGGGGCGCGGGGTCTAACTATGGCTACACCTTC
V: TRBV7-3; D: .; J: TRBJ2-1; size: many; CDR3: CASSSSVGGTPDEQFF; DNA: TGTGCCAGCAGCTCAAGCGTAGGCGGGACTCCGGATGAGCAGTTCTTC
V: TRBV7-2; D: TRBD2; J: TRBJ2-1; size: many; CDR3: CASSSQPSGIANEQFF; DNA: TGTGCCAGCAGCTCCCAACCGAGCGGGATTGCCAATGAGCAGTTCTTC
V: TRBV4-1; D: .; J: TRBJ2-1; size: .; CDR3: CASSQTLGRSEGEQFF; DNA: TGCGCCAGCAGCCAGACACTAGGGAGGTCGGAGGGTGAGCAGTTCTTC
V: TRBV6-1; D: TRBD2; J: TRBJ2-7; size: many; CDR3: CASSEAGGDYEQYF; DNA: TGTGCCAGCAGTGAAGCGGGAGGGGACTACGAGCAGTACTTC